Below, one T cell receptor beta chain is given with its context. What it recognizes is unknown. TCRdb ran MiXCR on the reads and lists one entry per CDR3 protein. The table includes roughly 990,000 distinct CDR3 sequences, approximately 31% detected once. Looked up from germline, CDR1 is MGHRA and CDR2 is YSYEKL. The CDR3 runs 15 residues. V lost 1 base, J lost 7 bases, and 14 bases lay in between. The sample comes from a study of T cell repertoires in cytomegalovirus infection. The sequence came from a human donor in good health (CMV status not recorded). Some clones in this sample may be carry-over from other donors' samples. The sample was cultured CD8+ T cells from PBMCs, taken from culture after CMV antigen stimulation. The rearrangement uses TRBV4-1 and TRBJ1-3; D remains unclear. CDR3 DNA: TGCGCCAGCAGCCAAGGAAGGAACGGCGGTAACACCATATATTTT. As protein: CASSQGRNGGNTIYF.